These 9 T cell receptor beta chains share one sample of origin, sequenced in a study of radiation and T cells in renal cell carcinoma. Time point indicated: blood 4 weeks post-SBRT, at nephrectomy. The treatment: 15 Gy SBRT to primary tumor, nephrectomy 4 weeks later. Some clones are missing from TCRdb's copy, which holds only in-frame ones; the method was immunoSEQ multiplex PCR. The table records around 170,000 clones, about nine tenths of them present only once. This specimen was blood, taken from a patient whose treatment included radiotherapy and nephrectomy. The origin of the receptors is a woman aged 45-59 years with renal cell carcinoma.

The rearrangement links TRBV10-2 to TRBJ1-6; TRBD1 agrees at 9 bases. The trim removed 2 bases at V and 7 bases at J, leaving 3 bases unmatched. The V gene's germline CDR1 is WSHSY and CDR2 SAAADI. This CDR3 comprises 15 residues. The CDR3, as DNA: TGCGCCAGCAGTGAGCGAACAGGGGGCAATTCACCCCTCCACTTT. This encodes CASSERTGGNSPLHF.

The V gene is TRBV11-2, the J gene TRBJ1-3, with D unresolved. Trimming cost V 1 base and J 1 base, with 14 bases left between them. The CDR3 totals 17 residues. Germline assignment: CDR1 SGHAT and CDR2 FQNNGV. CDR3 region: CASSLGPGPLSGNTIYF. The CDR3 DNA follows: TGTGCCAGCAGCTTAGGGCCGGGCCCTCTATCTGGAAACACCATATATTTT. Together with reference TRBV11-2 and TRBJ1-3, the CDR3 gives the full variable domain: EAGVAQSPRYKIIEKRQSVAFWCNPISGHATLYWYQQILGQGPKLLIQFQNNGVVDDSQLPKDRFSAERLKGVDSTLKIQPAKLEDSAVYLCASSLGPGPLSGNTIYFGEGSWLTVV.

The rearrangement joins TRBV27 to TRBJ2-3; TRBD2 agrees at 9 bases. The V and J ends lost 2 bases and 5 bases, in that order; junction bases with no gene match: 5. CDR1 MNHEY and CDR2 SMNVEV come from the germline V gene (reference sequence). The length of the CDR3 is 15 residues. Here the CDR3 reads CASSLASGVRDTQYF. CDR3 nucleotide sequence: TGTGCCAGCAGTTTAGCTAGCGGGGTCAGAGATACGCAGTATTTT.

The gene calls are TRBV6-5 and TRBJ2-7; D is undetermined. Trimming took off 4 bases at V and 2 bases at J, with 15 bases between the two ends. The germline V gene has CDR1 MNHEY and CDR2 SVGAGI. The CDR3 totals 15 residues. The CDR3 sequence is CASSSEAGIAYEQYF. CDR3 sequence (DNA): TGTGCCAGCAGTTCAGAGGCAGGAATCGCCTACGAGCAGTACTTC.

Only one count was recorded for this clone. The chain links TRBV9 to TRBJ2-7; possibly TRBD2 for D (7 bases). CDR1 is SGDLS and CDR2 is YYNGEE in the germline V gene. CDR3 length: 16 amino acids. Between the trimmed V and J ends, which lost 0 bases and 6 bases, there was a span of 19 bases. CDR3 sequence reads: CASSVAGGPLGGEQYF. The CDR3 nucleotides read TGTGCCAGCAGCGTAGCGGGGGGCCCCTTGGGTGGCGAGCAGTACTTC.

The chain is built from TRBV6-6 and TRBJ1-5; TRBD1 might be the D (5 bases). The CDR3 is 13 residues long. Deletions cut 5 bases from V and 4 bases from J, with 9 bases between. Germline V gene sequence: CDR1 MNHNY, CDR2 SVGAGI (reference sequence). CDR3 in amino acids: CASSGHWNQPQHF. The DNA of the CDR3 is TGTGCCAGCAGTGGACATTGGAATCAGCCCCAGCATTTT.

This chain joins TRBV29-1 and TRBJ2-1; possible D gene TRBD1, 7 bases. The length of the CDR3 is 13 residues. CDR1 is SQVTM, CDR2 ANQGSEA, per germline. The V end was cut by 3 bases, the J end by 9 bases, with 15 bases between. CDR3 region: CSVESSQGGEQFF. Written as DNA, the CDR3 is TGCAGCGTTGAGTCTTCGCAGGGGGGTGAGCAGTTCTTC.

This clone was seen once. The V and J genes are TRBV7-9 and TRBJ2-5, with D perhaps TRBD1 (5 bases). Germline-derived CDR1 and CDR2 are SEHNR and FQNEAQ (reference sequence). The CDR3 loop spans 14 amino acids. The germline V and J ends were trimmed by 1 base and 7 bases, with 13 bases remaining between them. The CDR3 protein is CASSLEPGKWTQYF. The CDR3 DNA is TGTGCCAGCAGCTTAGAGCCAGGGAAATGGACCCAGTACTTC.

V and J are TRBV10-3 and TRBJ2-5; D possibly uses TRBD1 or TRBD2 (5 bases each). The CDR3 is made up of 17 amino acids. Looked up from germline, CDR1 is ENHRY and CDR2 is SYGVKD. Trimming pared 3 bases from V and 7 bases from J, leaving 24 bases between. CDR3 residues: CAISDHHLTGPGGTQYF. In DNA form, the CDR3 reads TGTGCCATCAGTGATCACCACCTCACGGGGCCAGGCGGGACCCAGTACTTC.